Included here is one TCR beta chain sequence, with context. Antigen: not known. V was shortened by 8 bases and J by 0 bases, with 14 bases between the two germline ends. CDR1 is LNHDA and CDR2 is SQIVND in the germline V gene (reference sequence). The CDR3 length is 15 residues. These data belong to a study of T cell responses to AZD1222 COVID-19 vaccine. For the study at large: Second-dose intervals of approximately 4 or approximately 12 weeks were pooled. Study-wide points: Elevations in Spike-specific TCR breadth and depth followed administration of two AZD1222 doses. Repertoire collection took place solely once the T cell response had peaked.

The method was immunoSEQ multiplex PCR; TCRdb's version includes in-frame clones alone and lacks a portion of them. The sample includes 90,000 to 130,000 clones, approximately 90% of them seen just once. The chain uses TRBV19 and TRBJ1-3; D not resolved. Sequencing used peripheral blood, obtained on day 0 of AZD1222 vaccination. The TCR was taken from an adult in good health. CDR3 nucleotide sequence: TGTGCCAGTTCACGGGGTCTGAGCTCTGGAAACACCATATATTTT. It yields the protein CASSRGLSSGNTIYF.